The 9 T cell receptor beta chains below were found in one sample sequenced in a study of identical twins. Via MiXCR, TCRdb re-called the 5' RACE reads, giving one row per CDR3 protein. The sample lists around 550,000 distinct CDR3 sequences, 13% to 15% occurring once. These data are also associated with another study on yellow fever vaccine responses in identical twins.

The sample comprised CD4+ T cells sorted from blood. The receptors derive from a woman in her late teens or twenties in good health.

The genes are TRBV20-1 and TRBJ2-3, with 11 positions matching TRBD2. The CDR3 runs 15 residues. The V gene end was trimmed by 5 bases and the J gene end by 4 bases; junction bases not matched to a gene: 8. Germline V gives CDR1 DFQATT, CDR2 SNEGSKA (reference sequence). The CDR3 region is CSALRLAGRADTQYF. Here the CDR3 DNA reads TGCAGTGCTCTAAGACTAGCGGGAAGGGCAGATACGCAGTATTTT.

This clonotype was detected only a few times. The rearrangement links TRBV11-3 to TRBJ2-2; no definite D call. Germline V gene sequence: CDR1 SGHNT, CDR2 YENEEA. V was pared by 3 bases and J by 7 bases, with 9 bases between. There are 13 residues in the CDR3. The CDR3 DNA is TGTGCCAGCAGCTTTTTTCCTAACGGGGAGCTGTTTTTT. Its translation is CASSFFPNGELFF.

This clonotype was picked up a small number of times. The V call is TRBV20-1, the J call TRBJ2-5, with no clear D. The CDR3 is 13 amino acids. Germline CDR1 is DFQATT and CDR2 is SNEGSKA (reference sequence). The V and J ends lost 1 base and 4 bases respectively, with 10 bases between them. The CDR3 is CSARGPPGETQYF. Written as DNA, the CDR3 is TGCAGTGCTAGAGGGCCACCCGGAGAGACCCAGTACTTC.

This clonotype occurred a few times. The V call is TRBV21-1, the J call TRBJ2-7; the table's D call of TRBD1 was not tested on the DNA. TRBV21-1 corresponds to a pseudogene. This CDR3 is built from 15 residues. In DNA form, the CDR3 reads TGTGCCAGCAGCAAAGGTGGGGGTATGACCTACGAGCAGTACGTC. This sequence encodes CASSKGGGMTYEQYV.

This clonotype has a handful of counts. The V call is TRBV5-1, the J call TRBJ2-7, with 8 bases lining up with TRBD1. The CDR3 runs 15 residues. Germline V lookup: CDR1 SGHRS, CDR2 YFSETQ. J was trimmed by 0 bases and V by 5 bases; bases with no gene match: 7. The CDR3: CASRSQGARSYEQYV. The CDR3, as DNA: TGCGCCAGCAGAAGTCAGGGGGCGCGCTCCTACGAGCAGTACGTC.

The chain uses TRBV2 and TRBJ2-2; the match to TRBD1 covers 8 bases. The CDR3 consists of 15 residues. The V gene's germline CDR1 is SNHLY and CDR2 FYNNEI. V shed 4 bases and J 5 bases; nucleotides not matched to a gene: 6. This CDR3 is CASSGQGHETGELFF. CDR3 in DNA: TGTGCCAGCAGTGGACAGGGGCACGAAACCGGGGAGCTGTTTTTT.

V usage is TRBV3-1 and J usage is TRBJ2-3; D possibly matches TRBD1 or TRBD2 (5 bases each). Per the germline V gene, CDR1 is LGHDT and CDR2 is YNNKEL (reference sequence). CDR3 size: 15 residues. V lost 5 bases, J lost 4 bases, and 16 bases lay in between. CDR3 sequence (DNA): TGTGCCAGCAGCGACCGTCGTGAGGGGTCAGATACGCAGTATTTT. Translation: CASSDRREGSDTQYF.

This clonotype has only a few counts. V is TRBV6-2 or TRBV6-3 and J is TRBJ2-3; possibly TRBD2 for D (8 bases). CDR3 length equals 18 residues. V was cut by 5 bases and J by 6 bases, with 27 bases left in between. Germline CDR1 MNHEY, CDR2 SVGEGT. As DNA, the CDR3 is TGTGCCAGCAGTCAAAACAGGGGCGGCGGGACTAGAGTGGATACGCAGTATTTT. Its protein product is CASSQNRGGGTRVDTQYF.

The sample holds a few counts of this clonotype. J is TRBJ2-1 and V is TRBV6-2 or TRBV6-3; 7 nucleotides match TRBD2. V lost 8 bases to trimming and J lost 1 base; unmatched junction nucleotides: 17. CDR1 MNHEY and CDR2 SVGEGT come from the germline V gene. The CDR3 sequence is 18 residues long. CDR3 DNA sequence: TGTGCCAGCCACGGGGCTAGCGGAGGAGATATATCCTACAATGAGCAGTTCTTC. Amino acid sequence: CASHGASGGDISYNEQFF.